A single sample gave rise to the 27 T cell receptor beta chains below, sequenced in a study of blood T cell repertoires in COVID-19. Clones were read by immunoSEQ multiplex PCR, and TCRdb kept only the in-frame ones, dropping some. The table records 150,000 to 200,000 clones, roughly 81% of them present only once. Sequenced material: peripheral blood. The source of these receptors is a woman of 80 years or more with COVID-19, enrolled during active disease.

The CDR3 region is CASSFKGGDEKLFF. The CDR3 DNA is TGTGCCAGCAGCTTCAAAGGGGGGGATGAAAAACTGTTTTTT. This chain joins TRBV7-2 and TRBJ1-4, with D maybe TRBD1 (6 bases). V was shortened by 3 bases and J by 6 bases, with 11 bases between the two germline ends. There are 14 residues in the CDR3. CDR1 SGHTA and CDR2 FQGNSA come from the germline V gene.

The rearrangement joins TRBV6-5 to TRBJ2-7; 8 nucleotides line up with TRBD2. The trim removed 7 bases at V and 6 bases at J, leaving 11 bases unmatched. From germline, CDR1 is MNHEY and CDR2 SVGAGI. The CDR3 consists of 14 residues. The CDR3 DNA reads TGTGCCAGCATTTTCCCGGGACTAGTGGGCGAGCAGTACTTC. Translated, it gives CASIFPGLVGEQYF.

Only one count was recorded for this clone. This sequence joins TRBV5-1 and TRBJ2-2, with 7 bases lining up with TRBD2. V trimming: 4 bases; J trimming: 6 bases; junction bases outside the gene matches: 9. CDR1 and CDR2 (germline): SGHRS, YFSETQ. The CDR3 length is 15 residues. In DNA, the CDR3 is TGCGCCAGCAGCCCTGGGGCGGGAGAGCCCGGGGAGCTGTTTTTT. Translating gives CASSPGAGEPGELFF.

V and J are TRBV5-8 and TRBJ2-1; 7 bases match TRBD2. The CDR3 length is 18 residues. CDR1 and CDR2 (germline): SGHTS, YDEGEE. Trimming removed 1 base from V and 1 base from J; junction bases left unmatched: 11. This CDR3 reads CASSLFGGRGSSYNEQFF. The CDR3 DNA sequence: TGTGCCAGCAGCTTGTTTGGGGGGAGGGGCAGTTCCTACAATGAGCAGTTCTTC.

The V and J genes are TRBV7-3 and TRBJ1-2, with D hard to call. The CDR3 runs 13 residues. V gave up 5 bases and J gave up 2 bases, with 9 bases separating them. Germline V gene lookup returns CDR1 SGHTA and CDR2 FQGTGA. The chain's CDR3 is CASSQTVNYGYTF. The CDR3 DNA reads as TGTGCCAGCAGCCAAACAGTGAACTATGGCTACACCTTC.

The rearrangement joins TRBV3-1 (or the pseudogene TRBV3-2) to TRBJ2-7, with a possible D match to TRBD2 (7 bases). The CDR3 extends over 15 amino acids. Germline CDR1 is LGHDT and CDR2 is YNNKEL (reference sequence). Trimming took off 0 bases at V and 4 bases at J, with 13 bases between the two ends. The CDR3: CASSQEGGGRYEQYF. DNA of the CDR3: TGTGCCAGCAGCCAAGAAGGGGGGGGGAGGTACGAGCAGTACTTC.

CDR3 protein: CSARPSGKDNEQFF. The CDR3 DNA sequence: TGCAGCGCCCGGCCTAGCGGGAAAGACAATGAGCAGTTCTTC. The chain has TRBV29-1 and TRBJ2-1; 9 bases agree with TRBD2. Germline assignment: CDR1 SQVTM and CDR2 ANQGSEA. This CDR3 comprises 14 residues. Trimming cost V 7 bases and J 5 bases; bases outside gene matches: 9.

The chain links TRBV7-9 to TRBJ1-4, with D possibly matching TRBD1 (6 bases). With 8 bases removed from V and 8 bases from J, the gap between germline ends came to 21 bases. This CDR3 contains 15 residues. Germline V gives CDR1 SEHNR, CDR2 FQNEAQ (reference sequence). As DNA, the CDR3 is TGTGCCAGCGGGTCTGCCTCAGGGGATGGGGAAAAACTGTTTTTT. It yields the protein CASGSASGDGEKLFF.

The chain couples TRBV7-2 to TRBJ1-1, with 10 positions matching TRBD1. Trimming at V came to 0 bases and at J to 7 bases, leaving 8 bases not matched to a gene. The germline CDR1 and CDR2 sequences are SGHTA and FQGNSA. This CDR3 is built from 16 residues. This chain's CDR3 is CASSLAGTGARDEAFF. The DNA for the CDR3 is TGTGCCAGCAGCTTAGCAGGGACAGGGGCCAGGGATGAAGCTTTCTTT.

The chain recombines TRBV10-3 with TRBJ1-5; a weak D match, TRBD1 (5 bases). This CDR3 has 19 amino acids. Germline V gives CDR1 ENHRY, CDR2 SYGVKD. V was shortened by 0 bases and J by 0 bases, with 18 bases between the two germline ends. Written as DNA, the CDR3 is TGTGCCATCAGTGAGTCAGGCCAGGGTGTTGGGGTTAGCAATCAGCCCCAGCATTTT. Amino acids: CAISESGQGVGVSNQPQHF.

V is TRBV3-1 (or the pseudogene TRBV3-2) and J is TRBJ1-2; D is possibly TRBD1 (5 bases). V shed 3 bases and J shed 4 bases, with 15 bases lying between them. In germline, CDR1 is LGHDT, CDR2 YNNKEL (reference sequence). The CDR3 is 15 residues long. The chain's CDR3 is CASSHSMSGGYGYTF. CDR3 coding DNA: TGTGCCAGCAGCCATTCTATGTCCGGGGGCTATGGCTACACCTTC.

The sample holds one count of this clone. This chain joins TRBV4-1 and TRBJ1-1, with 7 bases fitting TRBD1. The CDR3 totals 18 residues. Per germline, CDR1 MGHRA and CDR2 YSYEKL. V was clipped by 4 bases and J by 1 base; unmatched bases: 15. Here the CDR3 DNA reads TGCGCCAGCAGCCGACAGATCCTACTGGGACAGCCGAACACTGAAGCTTTCTTT. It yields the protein CASSRQILLGQPNTEAFF.

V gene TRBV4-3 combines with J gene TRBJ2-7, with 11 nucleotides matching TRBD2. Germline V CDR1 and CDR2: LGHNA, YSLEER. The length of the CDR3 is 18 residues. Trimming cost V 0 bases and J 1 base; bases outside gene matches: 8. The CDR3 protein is CASSQDLTGLAVSYEQYF. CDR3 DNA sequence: TGCGCCAGCAGCCAAGATTTGACGGGACTAGCGGTTTCCTACGAGCAGTACTTC.

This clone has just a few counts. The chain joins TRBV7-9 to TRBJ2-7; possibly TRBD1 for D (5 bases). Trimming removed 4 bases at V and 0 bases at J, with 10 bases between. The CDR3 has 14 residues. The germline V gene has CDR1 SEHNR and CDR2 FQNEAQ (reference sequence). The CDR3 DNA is TGTGCCAGCAGCTCGACAGCTCACTCCTACGAGCAGTACTTC. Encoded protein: CASSSTAHSYEQYF.

CDR3 amino acids: CASSLNRASSYNSPLHF. The CDR3 DNA sequence: TGTGCCAGCAGCCTCAACAGGGCGAGCTCCTATAATTCACCCCTCCACTTT. The J gene is TRBJ1-6, the V gene TRBV4-2; TRBD1 is a possible D gene (6 bases). Germline CDR1 reads LGHNA; CDR2 reads YNFKEQ. The V end lost 4 bases, the J end lost 0 bases, and 13 bases lay between the germline ends. The CDR3 is 17 residues long.

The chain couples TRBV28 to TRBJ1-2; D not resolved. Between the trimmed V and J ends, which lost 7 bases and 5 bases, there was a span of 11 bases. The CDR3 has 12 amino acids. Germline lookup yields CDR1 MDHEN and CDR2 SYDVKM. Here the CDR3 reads CASMRGDYGYTF. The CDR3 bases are TGTGCCAGCATGAGAGGCGATTATGGCTACACCTTC.

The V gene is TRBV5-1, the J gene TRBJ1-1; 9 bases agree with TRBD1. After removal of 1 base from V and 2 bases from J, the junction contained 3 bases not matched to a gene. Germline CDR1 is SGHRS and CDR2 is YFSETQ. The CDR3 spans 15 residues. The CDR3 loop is CASSLRDRANTEAFF. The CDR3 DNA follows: TGCGCCAGCAGCTTGCGGGACAGGGCTAACACTGAAGCTTTCTTT.

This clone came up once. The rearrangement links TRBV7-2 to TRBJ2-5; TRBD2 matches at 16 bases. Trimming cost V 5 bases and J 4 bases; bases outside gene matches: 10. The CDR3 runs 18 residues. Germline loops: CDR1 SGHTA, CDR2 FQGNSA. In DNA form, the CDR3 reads TGTGCCAGCAGCCCAGGGACTAGCGGGGGGGCATTCGTAGAGACCCAGTACTTC. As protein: CASSPGTSGGAFVETQYF.

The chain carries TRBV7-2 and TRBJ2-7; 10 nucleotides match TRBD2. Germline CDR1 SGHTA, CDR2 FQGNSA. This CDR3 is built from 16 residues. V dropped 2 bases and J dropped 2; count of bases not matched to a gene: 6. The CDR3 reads CASSLTLAGEAYEQYF. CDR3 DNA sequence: TGTGCCAGCAGCTTAACCCTAGCGGGGGAAGCCTACGAGCAGTACTTC.

The CDR3 reads CASSSTEGADTDTQYF. Here the CDR3 DNA reads TGTGCCAGCAGCTCTACAGAGGGGGCCGACACAGATACGCAGTATTTT. This chain connects TRBV7-9 to TRBJ2-3, with 7 bases lining up with TRBD1. CDR1 is SEHNR and CDR2 is FQNEAQ in the germline V gene (reference sequence). Trimming at V came to 4 bases and at J to 2 bases, leaving 9 bases not matched to a gene. The CDR3 is 16 residues long. The whole variable domain, remainder taken from reference TRBV7-9 and TRBJ2-3, is DTGVSQNPRHKITKRGQNVTFRCDPISEHNRLYWYRQTLGQGPEFLTYFQNEAQLEKSRLLSDRFSAERPKGSFSTLEIQRTEQGDSAMYLCASSSTEGADTDTQYFGPGTRLTVL.

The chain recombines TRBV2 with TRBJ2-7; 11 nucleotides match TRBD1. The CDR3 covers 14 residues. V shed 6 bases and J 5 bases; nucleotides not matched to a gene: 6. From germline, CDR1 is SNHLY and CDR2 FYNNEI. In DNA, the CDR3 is TGTGCCAGCAGGGGGACAGGGGGGGAGGACGAGCAGTACTTC. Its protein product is CASRGTGGEDEQYF.

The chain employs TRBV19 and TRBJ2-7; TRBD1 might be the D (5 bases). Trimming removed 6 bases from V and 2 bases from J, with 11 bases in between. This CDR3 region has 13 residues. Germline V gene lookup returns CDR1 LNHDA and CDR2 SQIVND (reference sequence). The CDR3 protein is CASRPTETYEQYF. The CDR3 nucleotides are TGTGCCAGTAGGCCGACAGAGACCTACGAGCAGTACTTC. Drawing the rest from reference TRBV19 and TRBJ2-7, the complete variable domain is DGGITQSPKYLFRKEGQNVTLSCEQNLNHDAMYWYRQDPGQGLRLIYYSQIVNDFQKGDIAEGYSVSREKKESFPLTVTSAQKNPTAFYLCASRPTETYEQYFGPGTRLTVT.

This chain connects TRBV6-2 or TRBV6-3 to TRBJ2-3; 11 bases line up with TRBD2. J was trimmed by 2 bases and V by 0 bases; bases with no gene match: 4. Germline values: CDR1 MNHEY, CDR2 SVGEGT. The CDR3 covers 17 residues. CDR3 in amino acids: CASSYSGLAVSTDTQYF. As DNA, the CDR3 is TGTGCCAGCAGTTACTCGGGACTAGCGGTGTCCACAGATACGCAGTATTTT.

The CDR3 here is CASSPRSSGRGEQFF. The CDR3 DNA sequence: TGTGCCAGCAGCCCCCGATCTAGCGGAAGGGGTGAGCAGTTCTTC. The genes are TRBV9 and TRBJ2-1; 7 bases are shared with TRBD2. Trimming removed 4 bases from V and 9 bases from J; junction bases left unmatched: 13. From germline, CDR1 is SGDLS and CDR2 YYNGEE. There are 15 residues in the CDR3.

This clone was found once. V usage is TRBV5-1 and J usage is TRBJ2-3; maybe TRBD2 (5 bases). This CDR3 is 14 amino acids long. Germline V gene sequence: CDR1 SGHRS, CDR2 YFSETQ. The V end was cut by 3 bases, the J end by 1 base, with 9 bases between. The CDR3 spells CASSWRQRTDTQYF. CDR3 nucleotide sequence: TGCGCCAGCAGCTGGAGGCAGCGCACAGATACGCAGTATTTT.

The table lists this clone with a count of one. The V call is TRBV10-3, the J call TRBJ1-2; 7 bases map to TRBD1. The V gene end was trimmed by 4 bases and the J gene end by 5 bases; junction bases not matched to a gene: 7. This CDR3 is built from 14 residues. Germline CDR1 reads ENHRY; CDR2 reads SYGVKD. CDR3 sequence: CAISGGDSIYGYTF. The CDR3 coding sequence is TGTGCCATCAGTGGGGGGGACAGCATTTATGGCTACACCTTC.

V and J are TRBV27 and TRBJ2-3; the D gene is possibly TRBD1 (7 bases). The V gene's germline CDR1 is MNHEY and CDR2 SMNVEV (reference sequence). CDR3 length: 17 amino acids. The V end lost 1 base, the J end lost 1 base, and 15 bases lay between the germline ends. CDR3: CASSLFHGGGGTDTQYF. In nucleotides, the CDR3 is TGTGCCAGCAGTTTATTCCACGGAGGGGGCGGCACAGATACGCAGTATTTT.